What follows describes a single T cell receptor (beta chain). The data were obtained in a study of blood T cell repertoires in COVID-19. Overall study context: Italy, Spain and the United States were the sources of the convalescent and acute COVID-19 samples. Sources were T cells, B-cell-depleted T cells, or PBMCs; the material itself was cDNA or gDNA.

Measured with immunoSEQ multiplex PCR; TCRdb has only the in-frame clones, and not every one. The sample consists of 450,000 to 500,000 clones, roughly 88% of them appearing once. Sequenced input: peripheral blood. The source of this sequence is a human donor in a cohort sampled during active COVID-19.

CDR3 region: CATSEGRAHEQYF. The CDR3 nucleotides are TGTGCCACCAGTGAGGGCAGGGCCCACGAGCAGTACTTC. This chain links TRBV24-1 with TRBJ2-7, with a possible D match to TRBD1 (5 bases). This CDR3 is 13 amino acids long. The germline CDR1 and CDR2 sequences are KGHDR and SFDVKD. V dropped 4 bases and J dropped 5 bases, with 11 bases sitting between them.